The source of this T cell receptor beta chain is a study of blood T cell repertoires in COVID-19 (dated by TCRdb to about 2020). Notes on the research overall: Collaborator samples came from the United States, Italy and Spain and covered acute and convalescent phases of COVID-19. Samples were obtained from the ongoing ImmuneRACE study (first 160 participants) and from some 1,300 subjects provided by 6 global collaborators. The dataset comprised deeply sampled blood TCRbeta repertoires from subjects exposed to, actively infected with, or recovered from COVID-19. Where available, HLA class I and class II types were obtained from metadata supplied by the sample provider rather than from assay-based typing. The material from the prospective study consisted of cDNA or gDNA derived from T cells, B-cell-depleted T cells, or PBMCs. A de-identified subject ID, COVID-19 status, age in years and sex were almost always included in the sample metadata. The repertoires were released in a freely available public database intended as a resource for research on the immune response to SARS-CoV-2. The paper's findings and limits, for the study overall: Clinical and demographic metadata were provided uncurated, with the amount varying by source and participant.

In the case of this clone: Its antigen remains undetermined. Base-call qualities are not available, and no considerably larger clone is one nucleotide away.

Each collaborating institution followed its own protocols to collect whole blood in K2EDTA tubes. For TCRbeta analysis, collaborators shipped samples in one of three forms: frozen whole blood, isolated PBMCs, or DNA extracted from either of those sample types. V is cut back by 4 bases and J by 4 bases, with 9 bases in the junction unmatched. The CDR3 numbers 15 residues from cysteine through phenylalanine. Left in the record is the CDR3 DNA by itself, 45 bases read in frame from the first base. CDR1 is given as SGDLS and CDR2 as YYNGEE, both from the germline V gene. TCRbeta CDR3 regions were amplified from genomic DNA using the immunoSEQ Assay, a bias-controlled multiplex PCR. The authors' pipeline ran thus. The number of nucleated cells in each sample was estimated from the amplification of reference gene primers within the assay. To quantify the absolute abundance of each unique TCRbeta CDR3 rearrangement, sequence reads were collapsed and filtered. For each sample, productive Simpson clonality was calculated as the square root of Simpson's diversity index across productive rearrangements. The immuneACCESS repertoire file appears here via TCRdb, limited to in-frame rearrangements. These files lack a portion of the clones; in checked studies, under half of the deficit traces to unresolved V genes, and the cause of the others is not known. V, J and clone size are those of that table, while D and trimming were read from the DNA. The sample contains 250,000 or so clones, about 89% of them found a single time. The ten largest clones add up to about 8.6% of the sample.

The material sequenced was peripheral blood. The TCR originated in a man aged 35-49 years with active or convalescent COVID-19. The rearranged chain carries TRBV9 and TRBJ2-3; TRBD2 agrees with 7 junctional bases. CDR3 sequence: CASSSYGRESDTQYF. The DNA sequence is given as TGTGCCAGCAGCTCCTATGGGAGGGAGTCAGATACGCAGTATTTT.